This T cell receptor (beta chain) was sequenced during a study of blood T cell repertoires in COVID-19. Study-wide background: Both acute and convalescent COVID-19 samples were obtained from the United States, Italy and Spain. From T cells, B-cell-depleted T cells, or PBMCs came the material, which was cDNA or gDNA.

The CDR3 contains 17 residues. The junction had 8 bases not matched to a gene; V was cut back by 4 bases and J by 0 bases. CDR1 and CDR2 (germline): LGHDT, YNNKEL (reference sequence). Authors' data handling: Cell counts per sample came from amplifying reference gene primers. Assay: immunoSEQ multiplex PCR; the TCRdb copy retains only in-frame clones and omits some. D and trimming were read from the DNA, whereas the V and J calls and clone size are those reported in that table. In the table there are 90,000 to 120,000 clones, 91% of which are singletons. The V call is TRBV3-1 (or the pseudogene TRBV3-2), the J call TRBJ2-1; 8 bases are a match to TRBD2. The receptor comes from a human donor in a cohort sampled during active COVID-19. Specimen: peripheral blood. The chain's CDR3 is CASSPQLAALSYNEQFF. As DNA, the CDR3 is TGTGCCAGCAGCCCACAACTAGCGGCCCTCTCCTACAATGAGCAGTTCTTC.